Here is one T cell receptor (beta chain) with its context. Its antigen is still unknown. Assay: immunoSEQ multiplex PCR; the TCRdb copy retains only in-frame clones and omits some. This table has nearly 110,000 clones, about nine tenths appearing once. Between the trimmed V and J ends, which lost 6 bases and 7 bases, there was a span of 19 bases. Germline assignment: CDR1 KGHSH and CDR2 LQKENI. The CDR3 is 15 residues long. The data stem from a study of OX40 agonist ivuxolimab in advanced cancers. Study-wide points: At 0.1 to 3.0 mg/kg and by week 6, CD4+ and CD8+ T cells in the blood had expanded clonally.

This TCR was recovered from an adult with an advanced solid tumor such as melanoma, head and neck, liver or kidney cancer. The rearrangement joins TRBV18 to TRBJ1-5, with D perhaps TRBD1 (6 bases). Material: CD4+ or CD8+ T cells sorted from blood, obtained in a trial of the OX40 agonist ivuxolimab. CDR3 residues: CASSLTGSKVQPQHF. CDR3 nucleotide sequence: TGTGCCAGCTCGCTTACAGGGTCTAAGGTCCAGCCCCAGCATTTT.